The entry that follows covers one TCR beta chain sequence. The antigen is unknown. This table comes from immunoSEQ multiplex PCR, and its TCRdb copy is limited to in-frame clones, with some not included. The sample includes under 150,000 clones, around 71% of them seen just once. The sample belongs to a study of shared clonotypes between healthy human individuals. General observations from the study: The researchers took only blood, and tissue repertoires probably look different.

This CDR3 contains 16 residues. Germline V CDR1 and CDR2: LGHNA, YNFKEQ. The sequence was collected from a woman aged 25 to 45 in good health. Material for sequencing was memory CD8+ T cells sorted from blood. Indicated subset: CD45RO+ cells pooled with CCR7-negative TemRA cells. V usage is TRBV4-2 and J usage is TRBJ2-5; the match to TRBD2 covers 13 bases. TRBJ2-7 explains the end of the DNA better; the J call may be wrong. CDR3 nucleotides: TGTGCCAGCAGCCAAGCCTGGACTAGCGGGAGCTACGAGCAGTACTTC. It encodes CASSQAWTSGSYEQYF.